This T cell receptor (beta chain) was captured by sequencing in a study of T cell responses to AZD1222 COVID-19 vaccine. Here immunoSEQ multiplex PCR was the method, and the copy in TCRdb shows in-frame clones only, minus some. The profile shows about 79,000 clones, around 84% of them singletons. The clonotype comes from an adult in good health. Sample: peripheral blood, taken on day 0 of AZD1222 vaccination.

CDR3 sequence: CASSGQNPTDTQYF. DNA for the CDR3: TGCGCCAGCAGCGGTCAAAACCCGACAGATACGCAGTATTTT. The rearrangement uses TRBV5-1 and TRBJ2-3; no definite D call. Trimming shortened V by 4 bases and J by 3 bases, and 12 bases separated the two germline ends. Germline-derived CDR1 and CDR2 are SGHRS and YFSETQ. The CDR3 is 14 residues long.